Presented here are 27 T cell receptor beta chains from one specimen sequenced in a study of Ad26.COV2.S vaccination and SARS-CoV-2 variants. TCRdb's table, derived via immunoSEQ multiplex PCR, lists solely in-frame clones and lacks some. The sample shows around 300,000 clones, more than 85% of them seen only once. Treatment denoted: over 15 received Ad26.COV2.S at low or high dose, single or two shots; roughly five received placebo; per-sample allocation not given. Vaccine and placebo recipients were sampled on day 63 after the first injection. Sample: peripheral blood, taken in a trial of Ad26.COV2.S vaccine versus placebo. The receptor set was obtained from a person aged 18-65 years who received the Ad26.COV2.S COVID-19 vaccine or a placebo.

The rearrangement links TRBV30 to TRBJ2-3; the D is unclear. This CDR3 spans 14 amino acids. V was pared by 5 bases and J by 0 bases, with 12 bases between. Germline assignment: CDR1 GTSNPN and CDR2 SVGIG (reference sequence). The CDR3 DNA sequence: TGTGCCTGGGACCACGGGTTTAGCACAGATACGCAGTATTTT. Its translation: CAWDHGFSTDTQYF. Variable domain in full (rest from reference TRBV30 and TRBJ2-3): SQTIHQWPATLVQPVGSPLSLECTVEGTSNPNLYWYRQAAGRGLQLLFYSVGIGQISSEVPQNLSASRPQDRQFILSSKKLLLSDSGFYLCAWDHGFSTDTQYFGPGTRLTVL.

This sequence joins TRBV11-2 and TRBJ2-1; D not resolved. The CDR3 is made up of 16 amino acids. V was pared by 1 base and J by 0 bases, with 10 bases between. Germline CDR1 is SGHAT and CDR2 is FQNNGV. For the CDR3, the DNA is TGTGCCAGCAGCTTAGTCGCCCTAAACTCCTACAATGAGCAGTTCTTC. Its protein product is CASSLVALNSYNEQFF.

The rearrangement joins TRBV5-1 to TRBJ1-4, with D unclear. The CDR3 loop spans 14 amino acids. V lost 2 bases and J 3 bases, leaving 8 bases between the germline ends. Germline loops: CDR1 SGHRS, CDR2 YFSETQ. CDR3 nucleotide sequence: TGCGCCAGCAGCTTCCTAGGGCCTAATGAAAAACTGTTTTTT. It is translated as CASSFLGPNEKLFF.

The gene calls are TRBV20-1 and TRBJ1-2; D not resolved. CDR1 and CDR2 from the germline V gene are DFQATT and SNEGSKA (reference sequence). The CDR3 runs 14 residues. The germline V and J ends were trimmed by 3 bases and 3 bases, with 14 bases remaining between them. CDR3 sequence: CSASSGSGDYGYTF. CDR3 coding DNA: TGCAGTGCTAGTTCTGGGAGTGGGGACTATGGCTACACCTTC.

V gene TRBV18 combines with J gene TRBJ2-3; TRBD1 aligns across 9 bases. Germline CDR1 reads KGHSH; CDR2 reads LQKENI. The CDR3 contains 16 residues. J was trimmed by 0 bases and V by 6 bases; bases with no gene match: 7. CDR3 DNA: TGTGCCAGCTCCCCCAAAGACAGGGGGAGCACAGATACGCAGTATTTT. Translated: CASSPKDRGSTDTQYF.

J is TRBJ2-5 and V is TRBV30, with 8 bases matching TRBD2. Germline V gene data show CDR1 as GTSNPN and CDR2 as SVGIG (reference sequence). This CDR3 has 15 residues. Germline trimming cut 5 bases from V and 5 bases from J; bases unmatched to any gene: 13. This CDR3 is CAWSLTGGQGETQYF. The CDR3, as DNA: TGTGCCTGGTCCCTGACGGGGGGGCAGGGTGAGACCCAGTACTTC.

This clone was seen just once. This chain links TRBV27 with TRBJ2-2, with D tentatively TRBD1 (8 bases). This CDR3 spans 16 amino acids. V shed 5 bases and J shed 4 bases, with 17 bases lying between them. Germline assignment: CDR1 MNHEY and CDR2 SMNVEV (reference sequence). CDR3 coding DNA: TGTGCCAGCAGTGATGACAGGGGCGGGAGCACCGGGGAGCTGTTTTTT. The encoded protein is CASSDDRGGSTGELFF.

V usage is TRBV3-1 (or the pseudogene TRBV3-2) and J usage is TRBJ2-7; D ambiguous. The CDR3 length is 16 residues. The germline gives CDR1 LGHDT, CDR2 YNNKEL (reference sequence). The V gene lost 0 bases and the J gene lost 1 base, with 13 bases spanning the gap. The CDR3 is CASSQDWGTPSYEQYF. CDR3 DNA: TGTGCCAGCAGCCAAGATTGGGGTACACCATCCTACGAGCAGTACTTC.

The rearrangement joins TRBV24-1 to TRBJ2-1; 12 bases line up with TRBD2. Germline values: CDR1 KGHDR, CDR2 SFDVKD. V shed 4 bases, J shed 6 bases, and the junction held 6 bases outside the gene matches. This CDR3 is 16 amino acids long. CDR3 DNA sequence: TGTGCCACCAGTGAACCTAGGACTAGCGGGATCAATGAGCAGTTCTTC. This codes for CATSEPRTSGINEQFF.

In DNA, the CDR3 is TGTGCCAGTAGTCCCCGGACAGGGGACTACGAGCAGTACTTC. Its protein product is CASSPRTGDYEQYF. The chain employs TRBV19 and TRBJ2-7, with 9 nucleotides matching TRBD1. Germline V lookup: CDR1 LNHDA, CDR2 SQIVND (reference sequence). The V segment lost 5 bases and the J segment 3 bases; nucleotides outside the gene matches: 5. The CDR3 sequence is 14 residues long.

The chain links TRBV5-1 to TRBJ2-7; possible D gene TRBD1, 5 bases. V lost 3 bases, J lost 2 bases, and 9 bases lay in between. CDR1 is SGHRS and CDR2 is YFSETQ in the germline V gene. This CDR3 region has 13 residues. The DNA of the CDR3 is TGCGCCAGCAGCTCGACAGCCCCCTACGAGCAGTACTTC. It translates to CASSSTAPYEQYF.

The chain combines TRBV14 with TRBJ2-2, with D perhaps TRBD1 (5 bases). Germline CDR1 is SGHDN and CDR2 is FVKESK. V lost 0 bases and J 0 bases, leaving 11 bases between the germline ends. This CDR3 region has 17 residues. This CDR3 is CASSQDRGIANTGELFF. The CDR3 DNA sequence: TGTGCCAGCAGCCAAGATAGGGGTATCGCGAACACCGGGGAGCTGTTTTTT. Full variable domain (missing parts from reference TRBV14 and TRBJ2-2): EAGVTQFPSHSVIEKGQTVTLRCDPISGHDNLYWYRRVMGKEIKFLLHFVKESKQDESGMPNNRFLAERTGGTYSTLKVQPAELEDSGVYFCASSQDRGIANTGELFFGEGSRLTVL.

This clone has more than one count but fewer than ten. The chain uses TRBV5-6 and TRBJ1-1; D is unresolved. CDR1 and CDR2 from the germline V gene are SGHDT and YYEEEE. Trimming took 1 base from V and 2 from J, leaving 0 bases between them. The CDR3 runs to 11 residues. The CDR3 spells CASSLNTEAFF. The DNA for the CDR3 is TGTGCCAGCAGCTTGAACACTGAAGCTTTCTTT. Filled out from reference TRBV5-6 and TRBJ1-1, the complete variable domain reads DAGVTQSPTHLIKTRGQQVTLRCSPKSGHDTVSWYQQALGQGPQFIFQYYEEEERQRGNFPDRFSGHQFPNYSSELNVNALLLGDSALYLCASSLNTEAFFGQGTRLTVV.

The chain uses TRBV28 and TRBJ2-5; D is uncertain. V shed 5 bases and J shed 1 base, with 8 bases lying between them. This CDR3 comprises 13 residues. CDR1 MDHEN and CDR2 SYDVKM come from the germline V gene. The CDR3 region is CASSHPAQETQYF. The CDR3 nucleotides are TGTGCCAGCAGTCATCCAGCCCAAGAGACCCAGTACTTC. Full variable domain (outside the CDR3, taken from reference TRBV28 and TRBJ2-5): DVKVTQSSRYLVKRTGEKVFLECVQDMDHENMFWYRQDPGLGLRLIYFSYDVKMKEKGDIPEGYSVSREKKERFSLILESASTNQTSMYLCASSHPAQETQYFGPGTRLLVL.

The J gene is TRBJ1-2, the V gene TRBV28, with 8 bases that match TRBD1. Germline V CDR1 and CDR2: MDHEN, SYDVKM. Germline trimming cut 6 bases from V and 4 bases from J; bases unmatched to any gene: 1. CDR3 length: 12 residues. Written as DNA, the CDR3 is TGTGCCAGCAGAACAGGGGGCTATGGCTACACCTTC. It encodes CASRTGGYGYTF.

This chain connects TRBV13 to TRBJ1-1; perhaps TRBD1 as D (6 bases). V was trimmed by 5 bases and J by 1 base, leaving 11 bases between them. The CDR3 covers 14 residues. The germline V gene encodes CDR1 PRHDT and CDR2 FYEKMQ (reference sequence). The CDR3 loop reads CASSHGQQNTEAFF. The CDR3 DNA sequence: TGTGCCAGCAGCCACGGACAGCAGAACACTGAAGCTTTCTTT.

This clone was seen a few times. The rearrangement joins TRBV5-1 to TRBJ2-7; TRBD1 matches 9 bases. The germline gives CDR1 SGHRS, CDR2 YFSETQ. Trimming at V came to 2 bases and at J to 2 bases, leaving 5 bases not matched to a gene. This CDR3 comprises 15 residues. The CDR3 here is CASSFGTGSTYEQYF. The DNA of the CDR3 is TGCGCCAGCAGCTTTGGGACAGGGAGTACCTACGAGCAGTACTTC.

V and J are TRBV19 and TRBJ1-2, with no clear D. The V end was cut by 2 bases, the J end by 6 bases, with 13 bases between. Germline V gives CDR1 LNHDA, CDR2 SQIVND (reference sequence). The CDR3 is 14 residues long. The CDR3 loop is CASSILTGFHGYTF. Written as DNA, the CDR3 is TGTGCCAGTAGTATACTAACGGGATTCCATGGCTACACCTTC.

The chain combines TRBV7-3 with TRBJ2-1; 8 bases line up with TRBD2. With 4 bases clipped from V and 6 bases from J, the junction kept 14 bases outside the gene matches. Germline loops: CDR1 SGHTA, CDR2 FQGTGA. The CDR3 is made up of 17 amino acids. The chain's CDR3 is CASSSSHSGSWPNEQFF. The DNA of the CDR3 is TGTGCCAGCAGCTCATCCCACAGCGGGAGTTGGCCCAATGAGCAGTTCTTC.

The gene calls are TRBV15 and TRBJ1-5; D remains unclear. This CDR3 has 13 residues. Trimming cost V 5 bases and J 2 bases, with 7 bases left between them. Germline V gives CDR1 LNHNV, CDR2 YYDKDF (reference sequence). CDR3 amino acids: CATSSGRNQPQHF. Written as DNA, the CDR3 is TGTGCCACCAGCTCAGGACGCAATCAGCCCCAGCATTTT.

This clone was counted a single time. The CDR3 DNA follows: TGTGCCAGCAGTATGTTGGAGGGGACCCCTGCTAACTATGGCTACACCTTC. Translation gives CASSMLEGTPANYGYTF. The J gene is TRBJ1-2, the V gene TRBV5-6, with D possibly TRBD1 on 5 matching bases. Germline assignment: CDR1 SGHDT and CDR2 YYEEEE. The CDR3 runs 17 residues. V was clipped by 5 bases and J by 0 bases, with 20 bases between them.

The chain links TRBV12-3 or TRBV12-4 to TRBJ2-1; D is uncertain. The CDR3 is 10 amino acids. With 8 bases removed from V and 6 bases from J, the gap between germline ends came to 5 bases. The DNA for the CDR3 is TGTGCCAGCCTTGTCAATGAGCAGTTCTTC. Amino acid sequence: CASLVNEQFF.

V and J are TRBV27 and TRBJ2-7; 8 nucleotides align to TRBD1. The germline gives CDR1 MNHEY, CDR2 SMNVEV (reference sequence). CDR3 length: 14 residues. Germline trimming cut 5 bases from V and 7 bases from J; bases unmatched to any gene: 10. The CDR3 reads CASSPRDRLSEQYF. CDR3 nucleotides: TGTGCCAGCAGTCCCCGGGACAGGCTATCGGAGCAGTACTTC.

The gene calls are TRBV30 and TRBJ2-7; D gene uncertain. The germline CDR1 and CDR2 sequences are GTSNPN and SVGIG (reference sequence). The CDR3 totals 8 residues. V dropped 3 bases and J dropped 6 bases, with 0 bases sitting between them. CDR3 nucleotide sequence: TGTGCCTGGAGCGAGCAGTACTTC. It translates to CAWSEQYF.

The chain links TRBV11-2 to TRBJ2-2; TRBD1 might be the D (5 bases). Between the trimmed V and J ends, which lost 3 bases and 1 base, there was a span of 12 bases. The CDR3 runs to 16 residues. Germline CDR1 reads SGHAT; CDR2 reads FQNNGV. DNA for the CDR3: TGTGCCAGCAGCTTTAAAGGGGCTGAGAACACCGGGGAGCTGTTTTTT. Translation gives CASSFKGAENTGELFF.

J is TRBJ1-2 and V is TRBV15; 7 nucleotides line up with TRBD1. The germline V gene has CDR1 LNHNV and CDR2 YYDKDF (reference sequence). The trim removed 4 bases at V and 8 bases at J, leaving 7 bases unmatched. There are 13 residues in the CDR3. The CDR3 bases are TGTGCCACCAGCACACGGGACAGATCAGGCTACACCTTC. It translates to CATSTRDRSGYTF.

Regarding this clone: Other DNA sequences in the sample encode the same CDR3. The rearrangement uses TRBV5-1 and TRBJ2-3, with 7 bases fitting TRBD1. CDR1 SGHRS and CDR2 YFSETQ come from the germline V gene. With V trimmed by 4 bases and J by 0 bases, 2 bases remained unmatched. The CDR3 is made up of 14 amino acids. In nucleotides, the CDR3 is TGCGCCAGCAGCCCGGGACAGAGCACAGATACGCAGTATTTT. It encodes CASSPGQSTDTQYF.